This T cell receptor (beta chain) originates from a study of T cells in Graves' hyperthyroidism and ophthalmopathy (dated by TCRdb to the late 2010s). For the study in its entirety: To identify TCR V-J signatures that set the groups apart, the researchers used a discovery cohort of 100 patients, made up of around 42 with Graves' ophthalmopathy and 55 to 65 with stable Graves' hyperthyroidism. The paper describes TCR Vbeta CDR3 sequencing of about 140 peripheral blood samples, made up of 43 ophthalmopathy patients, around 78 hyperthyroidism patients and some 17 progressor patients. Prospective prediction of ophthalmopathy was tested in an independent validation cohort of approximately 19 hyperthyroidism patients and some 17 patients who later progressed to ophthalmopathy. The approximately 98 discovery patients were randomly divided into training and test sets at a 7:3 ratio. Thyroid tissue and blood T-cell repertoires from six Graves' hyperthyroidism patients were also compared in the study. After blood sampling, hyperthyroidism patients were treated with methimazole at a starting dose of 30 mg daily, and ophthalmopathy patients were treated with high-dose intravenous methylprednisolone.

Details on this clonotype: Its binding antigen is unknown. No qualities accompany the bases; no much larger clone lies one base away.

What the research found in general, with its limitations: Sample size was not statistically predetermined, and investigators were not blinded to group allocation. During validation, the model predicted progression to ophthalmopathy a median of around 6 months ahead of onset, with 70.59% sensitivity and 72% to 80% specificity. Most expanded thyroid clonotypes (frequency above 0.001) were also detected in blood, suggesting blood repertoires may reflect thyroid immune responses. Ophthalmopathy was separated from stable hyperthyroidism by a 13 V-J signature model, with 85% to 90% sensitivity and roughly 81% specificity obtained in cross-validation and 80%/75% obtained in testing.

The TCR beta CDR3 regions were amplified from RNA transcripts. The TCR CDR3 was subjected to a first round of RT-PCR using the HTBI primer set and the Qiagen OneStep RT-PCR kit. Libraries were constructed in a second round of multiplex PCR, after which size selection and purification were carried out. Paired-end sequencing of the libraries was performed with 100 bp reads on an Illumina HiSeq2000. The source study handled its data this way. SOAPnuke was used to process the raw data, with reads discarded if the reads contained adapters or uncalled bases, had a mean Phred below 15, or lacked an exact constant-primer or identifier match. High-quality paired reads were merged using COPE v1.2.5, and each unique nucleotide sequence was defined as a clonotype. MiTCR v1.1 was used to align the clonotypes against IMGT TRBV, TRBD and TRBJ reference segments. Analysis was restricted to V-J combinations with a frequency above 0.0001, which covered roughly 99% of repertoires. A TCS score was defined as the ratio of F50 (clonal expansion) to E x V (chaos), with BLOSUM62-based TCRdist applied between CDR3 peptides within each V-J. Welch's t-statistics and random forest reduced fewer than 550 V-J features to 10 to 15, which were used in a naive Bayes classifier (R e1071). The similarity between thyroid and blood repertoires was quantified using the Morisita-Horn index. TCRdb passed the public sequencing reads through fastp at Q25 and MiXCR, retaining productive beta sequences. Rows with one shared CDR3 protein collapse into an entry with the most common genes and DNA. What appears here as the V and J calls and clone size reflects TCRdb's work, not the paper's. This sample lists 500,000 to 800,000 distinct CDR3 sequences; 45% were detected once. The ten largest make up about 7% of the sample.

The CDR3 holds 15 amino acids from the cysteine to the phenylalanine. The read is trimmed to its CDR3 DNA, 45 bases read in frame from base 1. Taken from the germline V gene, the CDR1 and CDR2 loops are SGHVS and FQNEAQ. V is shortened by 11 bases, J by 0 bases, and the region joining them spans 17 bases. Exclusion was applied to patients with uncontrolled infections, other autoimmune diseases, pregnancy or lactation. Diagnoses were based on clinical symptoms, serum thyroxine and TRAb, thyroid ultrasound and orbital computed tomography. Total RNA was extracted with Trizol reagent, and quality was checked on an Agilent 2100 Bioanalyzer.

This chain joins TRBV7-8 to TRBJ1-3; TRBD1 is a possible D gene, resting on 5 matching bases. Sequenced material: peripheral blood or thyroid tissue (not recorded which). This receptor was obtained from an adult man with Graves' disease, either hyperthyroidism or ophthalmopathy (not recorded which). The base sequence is TGTGCCTGGAGTGTACGACAGATCTCTGGAAACACCATATATTTT. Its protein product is CAWSVRQISGNTIYF.